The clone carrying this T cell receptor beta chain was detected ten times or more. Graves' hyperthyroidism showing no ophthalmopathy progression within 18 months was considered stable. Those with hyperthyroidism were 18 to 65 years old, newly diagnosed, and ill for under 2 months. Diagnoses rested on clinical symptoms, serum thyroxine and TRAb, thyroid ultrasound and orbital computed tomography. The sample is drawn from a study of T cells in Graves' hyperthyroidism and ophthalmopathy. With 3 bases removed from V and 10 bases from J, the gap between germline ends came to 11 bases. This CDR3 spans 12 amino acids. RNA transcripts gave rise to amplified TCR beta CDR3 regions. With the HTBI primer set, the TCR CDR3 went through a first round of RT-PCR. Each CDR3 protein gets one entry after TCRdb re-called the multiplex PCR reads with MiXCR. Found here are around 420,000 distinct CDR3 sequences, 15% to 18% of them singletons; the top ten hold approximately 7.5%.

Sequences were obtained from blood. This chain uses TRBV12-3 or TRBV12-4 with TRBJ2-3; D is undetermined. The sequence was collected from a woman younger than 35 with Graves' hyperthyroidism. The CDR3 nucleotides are TGTGCCAGCAGTTTTGGGCCCGACGCGCAGTATTTT. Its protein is CASSFGPDAQYF.